Reported below is one TCR beta chain. Its target is unknown. It was with 60 Vbeta and 13 Jbeta primers that the PCR ran. Assay used: immunoSEQ multiplex PCR; TCRdb lists only in-frame clones, some missing. Here the sample spans more than 100,000 clones, roughly 9.6% being singletons. This specimen belongs to a study of cytomegalovirus exposure and HLA in healthy donors. In the study overall: Some 85 million unique TCRs, all from HLA-typed donors, were included in an early release of the data. Study-level points and caveats: Despite most TCR sequences being rare, some public TCRs occurred in many donors. Roughly uniform depth of sequencing across donors was assumed in presence/absence analyses.

The V gene lost 3 bases and the J gene lost 0 bases, with 14 bases spanning the gap. Germline loops: CDR1 MNHNS, CDR2 SASEGT. The CDR3 runs to 16 residues. The sequenced material came from PBMCs. The chain has TRBV6-1 and TRBJ1-1, with D uncertain. The source is a woman aged 40-49 years in good health and CMV-seropositive. The CDR3 nucleotides are TGTGCCAGCAGTGACCCGCTGAGGGTAATGAACACTGAAGCTTTCTTT. This codes for CASSDPLRVMNTEAFF.